This TCR beta chain was sequenced in a study of shared clonotypes between healthy human individuals. The study, taken as a whole, reports: It was only blood that was sampled, and tissue repertoires likely differ.

V was trimmed by 4 bases and J by 0 bases, leaving 16 bases between them. The CDR3 is made up of 17 amino acids. The V gene's germline CDR1 is SNHLY and CDR2 FYNNEI. Libraries were prepared by immunoSEQ multiplex PCR; TCRdb keeps only in-frame clonotypes and omits some of them. The sample lists around 95,000 clones, around 47% occurring once. Remarks on this clone: Its specificity is unknown.

Source material: PBMCs. The receptor comes from a woman aged 40 to 55 in good health. Some clones in this sample may be carry-over from other donors' samples. The rearrangement uses TRBV2 and TRBJ1-5; D is perhaps TRBD1 (6 bases). The CDR3 DNA follows: TGTGCCAGCAGTGGTTCGGGCAGGGGCGTTAGCAATCAGCCCCAGCATTTT. This encodes CASSGSGRGVSNQPQHF.